These 7 T cell receptor beta chains came from one sample sequenced in a study of OX40 agonist ivuxolimab in advanced cancers. Sequencing used immunoSEQ multiplex PCR; TCRdb keeps in-frame clones, though not all of them. The repertoire holds tens of thousands of clones, with about 91% as singletons. Sequencing used CD4+ or CD8+ T cells sorted from blood, obtained in a trial of the OX40 agonist ivuxolimab. Every receptor here comes from an adult with an advanced solid tumor such as melanoma, head and neck, liver or kidney cancer.

The chain uses TRBV29-1 and TRBJ2-2, with D possibly matching TRBD2 (5 bases). Trimming removed 1 base from V and 1 base from J, with 13 bases in between. Germline loops: CDR1 SQVTM, CDR2 ANQGSEA. The CDR3 length is 16 residues. CDR3 sequence reads: CSVEVGEGVNTGELFF. The CDR3 region has the DNA TGCAGCGTTGAAGTGGGCGAGGGAGTGAACACCGGGGAGCTGTTTTTT.

Written as DNA, the CDR3 is TGTGCCAGCAGCTTTACAGGCGCCGGTCAGCCCCAGCATTTT. This sequence encodes CASSFTGAGQPQHF. This sequence joins TRBV27 and TRBJ1-5, with D possibly being TRBD1 (5 bases). Trimming left V 6 bases short and J 6 bases short, with 15 bases between. CDR1 MNHEY and CDR2 SMNVEV come from the germline V gene (reference sequence). The CDR3 is 14 amino acids.

V is TRBV19 and J is TRBJ1-3; D remains unclear. The CDR3 has 13 amino acids. The germline V gene has CDR1 LNHDA and CDR2 SQIVND (reference sequence). V dropped 7 bases and J dropped 0 bases, with 7 bases sitting between them. The CDR3 spells CASTLGSGNTIYF. The CDR3 DNA reads as TGTGCCAGTACCCTCGGCTCTGGAAACACCATATATTTT.

The V call is TRBV7-9, the J call TRBJ2-1; D is possibly TRBD2 (5 bases). The CDR3 is 15 amino acids. With 4 bases removed from V and 3 bases from J, the gap between germline ends came to 13 bases. Germline V gene sequence: CDR1 SEHNR, CDR2 FQNEAQ (reference sequence). CDR3 loop: CASSSAFGSYNEQFF. The CDR3 DNA follows: TGTGCCAGCAGCTCAGCCTTTGGGAGCTACAATGAGCAGTTCTTC.

The chain employs TRBV11-3 and TRBJ2-1; D might be TRBD1 or TRBD2, each matching 5 bases. The CDR3 is 14 amino acids. Germline loops: CDR1 SGHNT, CDR2 YENEEA. Deletions cut 3 bases from V and 6 bases from J, with 12 bases between. The CDR3 spells CASSFPGPTNEQFF. The CDR3 nucleotides are TGTGCCAGCAGCTTTCCGGGACCCACCAATGAGCAGTTCTTC.

V usage is TRBV7-9 and J usage is TRBJ2-7; 9 positions agree with TRBD2. From germline, CDR1 is SEHNR and CDR2 FQNEAQ (reference sequence). The CDR3 consists of 15 residues. The V segment lost 5 bases and the J segment 2 bases; nucleotides outside the gene matches: 7. The CDR3 nucleotides are TGTGCCAGCAGCCCGGGACTAGCTTCGACCTACGAGCAGTACTTC. Protein sequence: CASSPGLASTYEQYF.

This sequence joins TRBV4-2 and TRBJ2-7, with D perhaps TRBD2 (7 bases). This CDR3 has 15 residues. Germline V lookup: CDR1 LGHNA, CDR2 YNFKEQ. V was cut by 1 base and J by 0 bases, with 10 bases left in between. The CDR3 coding sequence is TGTGCCAGCAGCCAAGGCGGGGGCCCCTCCTACGAGCAGTACTTC. Amino acids: CASSQGGGPSYEQYF.